The 12 T cell receptor beta chains given below trace back to one sample, sequenced in a study of prognosis after radiotherapy for stage I lung cancer. The TCR beta CDR3 region was amplified from genomic DNA, with two rounds of multiplex PCR being used for the amplification. Each TRBV and TRBJ gene had its own primer in the first PCR round. MiXCR, applied by TCRdb to the multiplex PCR reads, yields one record per CDR3 protein. The repertoire holds around 8,600 distinct CDR3 sequences, with approximately 67% as singletons. Sequencing used PBMCs, obtained before or after stereotactic body radiation therapy (not recorded which). Source of these receptors: a donor over 45 with non-small cell lung cancer.

This clonotype was detected only once. The germline gene is not matched at one end of the junction; a read error may be the cause. The V gene is TRBV7-8, the J gene TRBJ2-1; 10 bases are shared with TRBD2. Germline V gene lookup returns CDR1 SGHVS and CDR2 FQNEAQ. There are 18 residues in the CDR3. The CDR3 coding sequence is TGTGCCGGCAGCCTTCGGACTAGCGGTAGTCTTCGGGACAATGAGCAGTTCTTC. This sequence encodes CAGSLRTSGSLRDNEQFF.

The chain recombines TRBV7-2 with TRBJ1-6; D remains unclear. The germline V and J ends were trimmed by 1 base and 9 bases, with 16 bases remaining between them. This CDR3 is 16 amino acids long. Germline CDR1 is SGHTA and CDR2 is FQGNSA. The CDR3 coding sequence is TGTGCCAGCAGCTTAGAGACGGCGATAGGTTTTTCACCCCTCCACTTT. Its protein is CASSLETAIGFSPLHF.

By its share, this clonotype is large. The V gene is TRBV12-3 or TRBV12-4, the J gene TRBJ2-1; a weak D match, TRBD2 (6 bases). The germline V and J ends were trimmed by 3 bases and 9 bases, with 15 bases remaining between them. The CDR3 spans 14 residues. DNA for the CDR3: TGTGCCAGCAGTTTGGCCGGGGGAGGCAGTGAGCAGTTCTTC. Amino acids: CASSLAGGGSEQFF.

In this sample, this clonotype is medium-sized. The chain has TRBV30 and TRBJ1-4, with TRBD1 matching over 7 bases. V shed 3 bases, J shed 0 bases, and the junction held 16 bases outside the gene matches. Germline V gives CDR1 GTSNPN, CDR2 SVGIG (reference sequence). This CDR3 has 19 residues. CDR3 region: CAWRGSRRGREATNEKLFF. CDR3 in DNA: TGTGCCTGGAGGGGTTCGAGGAGGGGGCGAGAGGCAACTAATGAAAAACTGTTTTTT. Filled out from reference TRBV30 and TRBJ1-4, the complete variable domain reads SQTIHQWPATLVQPVGSPLSLECTVEGTSNPNLYWYRQAAGRGLQLLFYSVGIGQISSEVPQNLSASRPQDRQFILSSKKLLLSDSGFYLCAWRGSRRGREATNEKLFFGSGTQLSVL.

The chain couples TRBV20-1 to TRBJ2-3; D is unclear. The CDR3 extends over 12 amino acids. Germline CDR1 and CDR2: DFQATT and SNEGSKA (reference sequence). Deletions cut 3 bases from V and 6 bases from J, with 10 bases between. Written as DNA, the CDR3 is TGCAGTGCTAGGTTCTCTGGTGATACGCAGTATTTT. Protein sequence: CSARFSGDTQYF.

V gene TRBV12-3 or TRBV12-4 combines with J gene TRBJ1-5; no definite D call. CDR3 length: 12 amino acids. V was shortened by 6 bases and J by 7 bases, with 10 bases between the two germline ends. The CDR3 here is CASRSLVQPQHF. In DNA, the CDR3 is TGTGCCAGCAGGTCCCTAGTGCAGCCCCAGCATTTT.

This clonotype is medium-sized by share. The chain is built from TRBV5-1 and TRBJ2-1, with 7 bases fitting TRBD2. The CDR3 covers 16 residues. With 0 bases clipped from V and 9 bases from J, the junction kept 12 bases outside the gene matches. The germline V gene encodes CDR1 SGHRS and CDR2 YFSETQ. The CDR3 nucleotides are TGCGCCAGCAGCTTGGCCCCGGGGAGGGCCCAGGGTGAGCAGTTCTTC. This translates into CASSLAPGRAQGEQFF.

In the case of this clonotype: The germline gene is not matched at one end of the junction; a read error may be the cause. The genes are TRBV6-2 or TRBV6-3 and TRBJ1-1; 7 bases match TRBD1. The length of the CDR3 is 11 residues. Germline V lookup: CDR1 MNHEY, CDR2 SVGEGT. CDR3 amino acids: CTSIDQGGSFF. The CDR3 nucleotides read TGTACCAGCATTGATCAGGGGGGATCTTTCTTT.

The chain has TRBV6-2 or TRBV6-3 and TRBJ1-4; 8 bases match TRBD1. The CDR3 extends over 15 amino acids. CDR1 is MNHEY, CDR2 SVGEGT, per germline. J gave up 6 bases and V 6 bases, and 9 bases lay outside the gene matches. The CDR3 region is CASRVGQGAYEKLFF. DNA of the CDR3: TGTGCCAGCAGGGTCGGGCAGGGGGCTTATGAAAAACTGTTTTTT.

The rearrangement uses TRBV5-1 and TRBJ2-2; TRBD2 matches at 8 bases. Germline-derived CDR1 and CDR2 are SGHRS and YFSETQ. The CDR3 length is 16 residues. J was trimmed by 6 bases and V by 1 base; bases with no gene match: 8. The CDR3 here is CASSLPGLGRPGELFF. CDR3 in DNA: TGCGCCAGCAGCTTGCCGGGACTAGGTCGTCCCGGGGAGCTGTTTTTT.

The chain is built from TRBV28 and TRBJ1-1; D not certain. Germline loops: CDR1 MDHEN, CDR2 SYDVKM. This CDR3 has 12 amino acids. V shed 7 bases and J shed 4 bases, with 10 bases lying between them. In DNA form, the CDR3 reads TGTGCCAGCACAGCCCTGGGCACTGAAGCTTTCTTT. Its protein is CASTALGTEAFF. Variable domain in full (rest from reference TRBV28 and TRBJ1-1): DVKVTQSSRYLVKRTGEKVFLECVQDMDHENMFWYRQDPGLGLRLIYFSYDVKMKEKGDIPEGYSVSREKKERFSLILESASTNQTSMYLCASTALGTEAFFGQGTRLTVV.

This clonotype came up a few times. The V call is TRBV27, the J call TRBJ2-7, with D perhaps given as TRBD1 or TRBD2 (5 bases each). Per germline, CDR1 MNHEY and CDR2 SMNVEV (reference sequence). The germline V and J ends were trimmed by 5 bases and 5 bases, with 16 bases remaining between them. This CDR3 is 14 amino acids long. This CDR3 reads CASSVGTDEDEQYF. The CDR3 region has the DNA TGTGCCAGCAGTGTCGGGACGGATGAGGACGAGCAGTACTTC.